This T cell receptor (beta chain) was observed in a study of early T cells in non-severe SARS-CoV-2 infection (dated by TCRdb to 2020 to 2022). At the level of the whole study: TCR sequencing used bulk RNA from unsorted whole blood, so alpha and beta chains could not be paired. Points the paper makes about the study in general: VDJdb matching was skewed toward anti-spike CD8 responses, so virus-specific expansions were likely underestimated and private and CD4 specificities were missed.

From the germline V gene, CDR1 is SGHRS and CDR2 is YFSETQ. The junction shows trimming of 1 base on V and 4 bases on J, plus 15 bases between the germline ends. Taken from cysteine to phenylalanine, the CDR3 has 15 residues. The only DNA kept is the CDR3, 45 bases in frame from the first base. This clonotype was detected a few times. Its cognate antigen has yet to be identified. Within one base of it there is no much larger clone, and no base qualities were kept. To prepare the library, 5' RACE was applied. The sequencer listed for this sample is NextSeq 500. Unique molecular identifiers were attached to individual cDNA molecules in the TCR library protocol so that sequencing error and PCR bias could be corrected. Both TCR alpha and beta chains were sequenced, and tight co-correlation was observed between alpha and beta sequence abundances in each sample. In the authors' own workflow: Decombinator V4 was used to annotate the V gene, J gene and CDR3 of the TCR sequences. TCRs were defined as expanded if a significant change between any two time points was detected under a Poisson model with p below 0.0001. TCR abundances were normalised to the total number of TCRs sequenced per sample and were expressed as counts per million. TRAV1-2 paired with TRAJ12, TRAJ20 or TRAJ33 defined MAIT TCRs, while TRAV10 paired with TRAJ18 defined iNKT TCRs. VDJdb, accessed on 1 November 2021, was searched for TCRs annotated for CMV, EBV and SARS-CoV-2, and TCRs annotated for more than one antigen were excluded. TCRdb applied fastp at Q25 and MiXCR to the public reads, then kept only in-frame beta chains. Rows merge per CDR3 protein into single entries with the most common DNA and genes. The V and J calls follow TCRdb's processing rather than the paper's. In all, the sample holds 66,000 or so distinct CDR3 sequences, and 9.5% to 14% of those were seen once. The ten most abundant clones make up around 1.8% of the sample.

A case-control design nested within a healthcare worker cohort in London, UK, was used, with weekly nasopharyngeal swab PCR tests and blood sampling performed. Healthcare workers were enrolled in the week of the UK lockdown, from 23 to 31 March 2020, and were followed every week for up to roughly 15 weeks. Material: whole blood. The chain links TRBV5-1 with TRBJ2-7; matching of 5 bases hints at TRBD2 as the D gene. This clonotype was sampled from an adult who was a healthcare worker with PCR-confirmed SARS-CoV-2 infection or an uninfected control (not recorded which). CDR3 region: CASSLLERGIYEQYF. The DNA is as follows: TGCGCCAGCAGCTTGTTGGAGCGAGGGATTTACGAGCAGTACTTC.